A selection of T cell receptor beta chains follows, all from one sample in a study of glioma-infiltrating T cells after dendritic cell vaccination. Sequenced by immunoSEQ multiplex PCR; TCRdb stores in-frame clones only, minus some. The profile shows fewer than 75,000 clones, over 75% of them singletons. This specimen was blood, taken after dendritic cell vaccination. Receptor source: a human donor with glioblastoma. Each CDR3 is given with its conserved first and last residue. The D gene is left open where the match is weak. Size is omitted from some rows. Given values are once, few, many or a class for expanded clones.

clone size	CDR3 length	V gene	J gene	D gene	CDR3 protein	CDR3 DNA
.	16	TRBV21-1	TRBJ1-3	.	CASSNWTARGGNTIYF	TGTGCCAGCAGCAACTGGACGGCCAGAGGGGGAAACACCATATATTTT
once	13	TRBV29-1	TRBJ1-2	TRBD1	CSVVSSAGGGYTF	TGCAGCGTTGTATCGTCGGCAGGGGGTGGCTACACCTTC
.	13	TRBV29-1	TRBJ1-1	.	CSVVPGDGTEAFF	TGCAGCGTTGTGCCAGGGGATGGAACTGAAGCTTTCTTT
.	13	TRBV19	TRBJ2-1	TRBD2	CASSIGTSTEQFF	TGTGCCAGTAGTATAGGGACTAGTACTGAGCAGTTCTTC
.	15	TRBV7-3	TRBJ2-5	TRBD1	CASSSRTGYGETQYF	TGTGCCAGCAGCTCAAGGACAGGGTACGGGGAGACCCAGTACTTC
.	15	TRBV5-4	TRBJ2-7	TRBD2	CASSFGTSGDREQYF	TGTGCCAGCAGCTTCGGGACTAGCGGGGACCGCGAGCAGTACTTC
.	16	TRBV10-1	TRBJ2-2	TRBD2	CASSHRGETDTGELFF	TGCGCCAGCAGCCATCGGGGGGAGACCGACACCGGGGAGCTGTTTTTT
.	13	TRBV2	TRBJ1-1	TRBD1	CASIRTGRTEAFF	TGTGCCAGCATACGGACAGGGAGGACTGAAGCTTTCTTT
.	16	TRBV9	TRBJ1-2	.	CASSPYSGAPSYGYTF	TGTGCCAGCAGCCCTTATAGTGGGGCGCCTAGCTATGGCTACACCTTC
.	14	TRBV11-1	TRBJ2-2	TRBD1	CASSWNRGAGELFF	TGTGCCAGCAGCTGGAACAGGGGTGCCGGGGAGCTGTTTTTT
.	17	TRBV11-2	TRBJ2-7	TRBD1	CASSLRPGQGSSYEQYF	TGTGCCAGCAGCCTAAGGCCGGGACAGGGAAGCTCCTACGAGCAGTACTTC
.	12	TRBV7-8	TRBJ2-7	.	CASSLAVTEQYF	TGTGCCAGCAGCTTAGCTGTAACAGAACAGTACTTC
.	14	TRBV29-1	TRBJ1-1	.	CSARRTLMNTEAFF	TGCAGCGCTAGACGGACTTTAATGAACACTGAAGCTTTCTTT
.	14	TRBV21-1	TRBJ1-2	.	CASSRPTRFYGYTF	TGTGCCAGCAGCAGACCGACAAGGTTCTATGGCTACACCTTC
few	16	TRBV15	TRBJ1-2	.	CATSRDMGSPAYGYTF	TGTGCCACCAGCAGAGATATGGGCAGCCCAGCATATGGCTACACCTTC
.	14	TRBV30	TRBJ2-1	.	CARSEGGAYNEQFF	TGTGCTCGGAGCGAGGGGGGGGCCTACAATGAGCAGTTCTTC
.	17	TRBV11-3	TRBJ2-6	TRBD1	CASTRTGGASGANVLTF	TGTGCCAGCACAAGGACAGGGGGCGCATCTGGGGCCAACGTCCTGACTTTC
.	15	TRBV7-2	TRBJ2-5	.	CASSLGGGALETQYF	TGTGCCAGCAGCTTAGGAGGGGGGGCCCTGGAGACCCAGTACTTC
.	13	TRBV30	TRBJ2-7	.	CAWSTGSTYEQYF	TGTGCCTGGAGTACAGGTTCAACCTACGAGCAGTACTTC
once	11	TRBV30	TRBJ2-7	.	CAWSVLYEQYF	TGTGCCTGGAGTGTTCTCTACGAGCAGTACTTC
.	14	TRBV19	TRBJ2-3	.	CASSQRRASDTQYF	TGTGCCAGTAGTCAGCGCAGGGCATCAGATACGCAGTATTTT
.	13	TRBV7-9	TRBJ1-2	TRBD1	CASLTGTVDGYTF	TGTGCCAGTCTGACCGGGACAGTAGACGGCTACACCTTC
.	14	TRBV19	TRBJ2-7	.	CASSPAQGTYEQYF	TGTGCCAGTAGCCCCGCCCAGGGGACCTACGAGCAGTACTTC
.	14	TRBV4-2	TRBJ1-2	TRBD1	CASSPQTGSYGYTF	TGTGCCAGCAGCCCACAGACAGGGTCCTATGGCTACACCTTC
.	15	TRBV6-6	TRBJ2-7	TRBD1	CASRLGTGEFYEQYF	TGTGCCAGCAGACTTGGGACAGGGGAATTCTACGAGCAGTACTTC
.	14	TRBV19	TRBJ1-2	.	CASSIGTANYGYTF	TGTGCCAGTAGTATAGGCACGGCTAACTATGGCTACACCTTC
few	15	TRBV6-5	TRBJ1-2	TRBD1	CASSYSEGASYGYTF	TGTGCCAGCAGTTACTCGGAGGGGGCCAGCTATGGCTACACCTTC
.	19	TRBV11-2	TRBJ2-6	TRBD1	CASSFETGTGTLGANVLTF	TGTGCCAGCAGCTTCGAAACCGGGACAGGTACTCTCGGGGCCAACGTCCTGACTTTC
.	11	TRBV5-6	TRBJ1-4	.	CASSLSGKLFF	TGTGCCAGCAGCTTGTCGGGGAAACTGTTTTTT
.	14	TRBV6-5	TRBJ2-7	.	CASSTTGSSYEQYF	TGTGCCAGCAGTACCACAGGGTCGTCCTACGAGCAGTACTTC
.	15	TRBV10-2	TRBJ1-5	TRBD1	CASSFGQGSNQPQHF	TGCGCCAGCAGTTTTGGACAGGGGTCAAATCAGCCCCAGCATTTT
.	16	TRBV7-9	TRBJ2-5	.	CASSLRLAISQETQYF	TGTGCCAGCAGCTTAAGGCTAGCGATTTCACAAGAGACCCAGTACTTC
few	14	TRBV18	TRBJ1-3	.	CASSPESSGNTIYF	TGTGCCAGCTCACCTGAGAGCTCTGGAAACACCATATATTTT
.	15	TRBV11-1	TRBJ1-4	TRBD1	CASSQGQGRNEKLFF	TGTGCCAGCAGCCAAGGACAGGGAAGGAATGAAAAACTGTTTTTT
.	14	TRBV5-6	TRBJ2-7	TRBD2	CASTGAGGPFEQYF	TGTGCCAGCACCGGAGCGGGGGGCCCCTTTGAGCAGTACTTC